The 21 T cell receptor beta chains below were found in one sample sequenced in a study of cytomegalovirus exposure and HLA in healthy donors. A multiplex PCR was run with 60 Vbeta primers and 13 Jbeta primers. Data came from immunoSEQ multiplex PCR; TCRdb stores just in-frame clones and leaves some out. The profile shows more than 100,000 clones, around 67% of them singletons. Sequencing was performed on PBMCs. Receptor source: a woman between 35 and 50 years old in good health and CMV-seronegative.

The chain employs TRBV2 and TRBJ1-1; D is unclear. There are 13 residues in the CDR3. V lost 10 bases and J 5 bases, leaving 17 bases between the germline ends. Germline loops: CDR1 SNHLY, CDR2 FYNNEI. The CDR3 here is CATYADTGTEAFF. CDR3 nucleotide sequence: TGTGCCACCTATGCCGATACGGGAACTGAAGCTTTCTTT.

The chain uses TRBV7-9 and TRBJ2-7, with D tentatively TRBD1 (6 bases). Germline assignment: CDR1 SEHNR and CDR2 FQNEAQ (reference sequence). The CDR3 covers 14 residues. Trimming took off 1 base at V and 2 bases at J, with 9 bases between the two ends. The CDR3 region is CASSLGGHAYEQYF. Here the CDR3 DNA reads TGTGCCAGCAGCTTAGGGGGGCACGCCTACGAGCAGTACTTC.

The chain recombines TRBV13 with TRBJ2-1, with TRBD2 identical over 11 bases. Germline assignment: CDR1 PRHDT and CDR2 FYEKMQ (reference sequence). The CDR3 has 16 residues. V lost 4 bases, J lost 5 bases, and 7 bases stayed unmatched. CDR3 sequence: CASSSLGLAAHNEQFF. In DNA form, the CDR3 reads TGTGCCAGCAGCTCGTTGGGACTAGCGGCCCACAATGAGCAGTTCTTC. The full variable domain, completed using reference TRBV13 and TRBJ2-1, is AAGVIQSPRHLIKEKRETATLKCYPIPRHDTVYWYQQGPGQDPQFLISFYEKMQSDKGSIPDRFSAQQFSDYHSELNMSSLELGDSALYFCASSSLGLAAHNEQFFGPGTRLTVL.

This chain joins TRBV11-2 and TRBJ2-7; D is possibly TRBD1 (6 bases). This CDR3 is built from 15 residues. Trimming removed 1 base from V and 0 bases from J, with 10 bases in between. In germline, CDR1 is SGHAT, CDR2 FQNNGV. The CDR3 loop reads CASSLGTAPSYEQYF. The CDR3 bases are TGTGCCAGCAGCTTAGGGACAGCCCCCTCCTACGAGCAGTACTTC.

The CDR3 coding sequence is TGTGCCAGCAGCTTAGGTCCAGCGGGAATTTACAATGAGCAGTTCTTC. It translates to CASSLGPAGIYNEQFF. The V call is TRBV7-6, the J call TRBJ2-1, with 7 bases lining up with TRBD2. Per germline, CDR1 SGHVS and CDR2 FNYEAQ. The V and J ends lost 1 base and 4 bases, in that order; junction bases with no gene match: 7. The CDR3 is made up of 16 amino acids.

The chain has TRBV11-2 and TRBJ2-1; 7 nucleotides align to TRBD2. With 0 bases clipped from V and 13 bases from J, the junction kept 9 bases outside the gene matches. The CDR3 has 14 amino acids. CDR1 SGHAT and CDR2 FQNNGV come from the germline V gene. The CDR3 spells CASSLDLGGGEQFF. The CDR3 region has the DNA TGTGCCAGCAGCTTAGATCTGGGCGGGGGAGAACAGTTCTTC.

The chain is built from TRBV4-1 and TRBJ2-7; 9 bases match TRBD1. J lost 0 bases, V lost 4 bases, and 7 bases had no gene match. Per germline, CDR1 MGHRA and CDR2 YSYEKL. This CDR3 has 16 amino acids. The CDR3 loop is CASSLQPGQGSYEQYF. DNA of the CDR3: TGCGCCAGCAGCCTCCAACCGGGACAGGGCTCCTACGAGCAGTACTTC.

The chain has TRBV9 and TRBJ2-2; weak D call: TRBD1 (6 bases). This CDR3 region has 19 residues. From germline, CDR1 is SGDLS and CDR2 YYNGEE. V gave up 3 bases and J gave up 1 base, with 22 bases separating them. This CDR3 is CASSDPLDRLSMNTGELFF. In nucleotides, the CDR3 is TGTGCCAGCAGCGACCCTCTCGACAGGCTAAGTATGAACACCGGGGAGCTGTTTTTT.

The chain couples TRBV5-5 to TRBJ1-1; unclear D gene. This CDR3 has 13 amino acids. Germline CDR1 reads SGHKS; CDR2 reads YYEKEE (reference sequence). The V end was cut by 0 bases, the J end by 3 bases, with 6 bases between. CDR3 in amino acids: CASSLDSDTEAFF. CDR3 coding DNA: TGTGCCAGCAGCTTGGATTCAGACACTGAAGCTTTCTTT.

V is TRBV4-1 and J is TRBJ2-2; TRBD1 might be the D (6 bases). The germline V gene encodes CDR1 MGHRA and CDR2 YSYEKL. The CDR3 contains 16 residues. The V end lost 0 bases, the J end lost 4 bases, and 12 bases lay between the germline ends. The CDR3 region is CASSQEGARGTGELFF. The DNA for the CDR3 is TGCGCCAGCAGCCAAGAGGGGGCTAGGGGCACCGGGGAGCTGTTTTTT.

The DNA of the CDR3 is TGTGCCAGCAGCTTAGAGGAGAGTCAGCCCCAGCATTTT. The encoded protein is CASSLEESQPQHF. V is TRBV7-2 and J is TRBJ1-5; the D is unclear. CDR3 length: 13 residues. V was trimmed by 1 base and J by 6 bases, leaving 7 bases between them. The germline gives CDR1 SGHTA, CDR2 FQGNSA. Complete variable domain (other parts from reference TRBV7-2 and TRBJ1-5): GAGVSQSPSNKVTEKGKDVELRCDPISGHTALYWYRQSLGQGLEFLIYFQGNSAPDKSGLPSDRFSAERTGGSVSTLTIQRTQQEDSAVYLCASSLEESQPQHFGDGTRLSIL.

This chain joins TRBV2 and TRBJ1-5; unclear D gene. CDR3 length equals 14 residues. V was trimmed by 5 bases and J by 3 bases, leaving 11 bases between them. CDR1 is SNHLY, CDR2 FYNNEI, per germline. The CDR3 region has the DNA TGTGCCAGCAGTAGAGAGGCGGACAATCAGCCCCAGCATTTT. Translating it yields CASSREADNQPQHF.

The chain combines TRBV25-1 with TRBJ2-5, with a tentative D call TRBD2 (5 bases). The germline CDR1 and CDR2 sequences are MGHDK and SYGVNS. V was pared by 5 bases and J by 0 bases, with 13 bases between. This CDR3 contains 15 residues. In DNA, the CDR3 is TGTGCCAGCAGTCCCCCCGTGGAGGACCAAGAGACCCAGTACTTC. It specifies CASSPPVEDQETQYF.

The rearrangement links TRBV7-2 to TRBJ2-3, with D maybe TRBD2 (6 bases). Germline V lookup: CDR1 SGHTA, CDR2 FQGNSA. Trimming shortened V by 0 bases and J by 5 bases, and 9 bases separated the two germline ends. The CDR3 is 14 amino acids. The DNA of the CDR3 is TGTGCCAGCAGCTTAGCACTCGGGGGAGATACGCAGTATTTT. Translation gives CASSLALGGDTQYF.

The chain employs TRBV5-1 and TRBJ2-1, with 8 bases fitting TRBD2. Germline V gene sequence: CDR1 SGHRS, CDR2 YFSETQ. V shed 6 bases, J shed 9 bases, and the junction held 17 bases outside the gene matches. This CDR3 is 16 amino acids long. CDR3 bases: TGCGCCAGCAAGGGCCCCACGGCGGGAGGTGGTGGTGAGCAGTTCTTC. It yields the protein CASKGPTAGGGGEQFF.

DNA of the CDR3: TGTGCCAGCAGCGTATCGACTAGCGGCCGGGATGAGCAGTTCTTC. It yields the protein CASSVSTSGRDEQFF. The V gene is TRBV5-4, the J gene TRBJ2-1, with TRBD2 matching over 9 bases. V shed 4 bases, J shed 8 bases, and the junction held 10 bases outside the gene matches. The CDR3 sequence is 15 residues long. Germline V gene sequence: CDR1 SGHNT, CDR2 YYREEE (reference sequence).

This sequence joins TRBV2 and TRBJ2-4, with D tentatively TRBD2 (5 bases). This CDR3 has 13 residues. The V gene lost 6 bases and the J gene lost 7 bases, with 13 bases spanning the gap. Germline CDR1 reads SNHLY; CDR2 reads FYNNEI. This CDR3 reads CASSDVPGNIQYF. In DNA, the CDR3 is TGTGCCAGCAGCGACGTTCCGGGGAACATTCAGTACTTC.

The J gene is TRBJ2-1, the V gene TRBV19, with TRBD1 matching 9 bases. The CDR3 consists of 14 residues. The V gene's germline CDR1 is LNHDA and CDR2 SQIVND (reference sequence). The ends lost 9 bases at V and 5 bases at J; junction bases unmatched: 8. CDR3 protein: CASGGQGVHNEQFF. As DNA, the CDR3 is TGTGCCAGCGGGGGACAGGGAGTCCACAATGAGCAGTTCTTC.

V usage is TRBV4-2 and J usage is TRBJ2-7; TRBD2 aligns across 7 bases. This CDR3 is built from 16 residues. Germline trimming cut 0 bases from V and 2 bases from J; bases unmatched to any gene: 7. The germline CDR1 and CDR2 sequences are LGHNA and YNFKEQ. The CDR3, as DNA: TGTGCCAGCAGCCAAGATATGGCTAGCGGCACCTACGAGCAGTACTTC. Translating gives CASSQDMASGTYEQYF.

This clone has just a few counts. The V gene is TRBV11-1, the J gene TRBJ2-5; tentative D call: TRBD2 (7 bases). V was clipped by 3 bases and J by 10 bases, with 15 bases between them. CDR3 length: 13 amino acids. From germline, CDR1 is SGHAT and CDR2 FQDESV (reference sequence). CDR3 DNA sequence: TGTGCCAGCAGCTTTGGCGGAGGGGGGGACCAGTACTTC. Amino acids: CASSFGGGGDQYF.

The J gene is TRBJ1-5, the V gene TRBV2, with TRBD1 matching 11 bases. The junction had 7 bases not matched to a gene; V was cut back by 7 bases and J by 8 bases. Germline CDR1 and CDR2: SNHLY and FYNNEI. The CDR3 sequence is 14 residues long. This CDR3 reads CASKGQGGLEPQHF. CDR3 bases: TGTGCCAGCAAGGGACAGGGGGGGTTAGAGCCCCAGCATTTT.